The clone carrying this T cell receptor beta chain was counted ten times or more. Its specificity is unknown. Trimming pared 3 bases from V and 0 bases from J, leaving 5 bases between. The CDR3 is 13 residues long. Germline assignment: CDR1 MNHEY and CDR2 SMNVEV (reference sequence). Specified time point: persistent/refractory GD, antithyroid drugs over 5 years with positive TRAb. There was RNA extracted from PBMCs, and the TCR library was made from it. These data originate in a study of regulatory T cells in long-lasting Graves disease. Study-level points and caveats: TRBV28, TRBJ1-2 and TRBJ2-5 were segments that persistent disease favored. Having only a small sample size may have limited accuracy.

Construction of TCR beta libraries relied on iRepertoire HTBI primers and on Arm-PCR targeting CDR3 regions. TCRdb itself ran the multiplex PCR reads through MiXCR, one entry per CDR3 protein. The top ten hold 35% to 55% of the sample, which has 500,000 to 800,000 distinct CDR3 sequences, about 30% seen once. Source: peripheral blood mononuclear cells (PBMCs), taken when the disease was refractory, from a patient treated with antithyroid drugs. The sequence came from a female donor with Graves disease. The V and J genes are TRBV27 and TRBJ1-1; D gene uncertain. The CDR3 is CASSFVVNTEAFF. The CDR3 DNA reads as TGTGCCAGCAGTTTTGTCGTGAACACTGAAGCTTTCTTT.